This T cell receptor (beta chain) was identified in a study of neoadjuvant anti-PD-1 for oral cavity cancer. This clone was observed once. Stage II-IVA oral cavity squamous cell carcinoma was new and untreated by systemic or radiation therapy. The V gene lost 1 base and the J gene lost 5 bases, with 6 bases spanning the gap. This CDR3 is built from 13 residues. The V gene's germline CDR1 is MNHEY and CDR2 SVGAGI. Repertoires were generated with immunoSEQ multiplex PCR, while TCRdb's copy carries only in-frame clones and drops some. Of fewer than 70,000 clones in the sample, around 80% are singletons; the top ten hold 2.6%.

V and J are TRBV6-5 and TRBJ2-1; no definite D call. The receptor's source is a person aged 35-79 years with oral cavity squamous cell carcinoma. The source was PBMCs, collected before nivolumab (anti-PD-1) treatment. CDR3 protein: CASSYLTNNEQFF. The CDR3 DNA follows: TGTGCCAGCAGTTACTTGACAAACAATGAGCAGTTCTTC.